These 21 T cell receptor beta chains were sequenced from one sample in a study of regulatory T cells in long-lasting Graves disease. Indicated time point: newly diagnosed GD, antithyroid drugs for less than 3 months. The TCR library was made from RNA extracted from PBMCs. Building the TCR beta libraries relied on iRepertoire HTBI primers, and CDR3 regions underwent Arm-PCR. TCRdb fed the multiplex PCR reads into MiXCR, producing one record per CDR3 protein. Of 350,000 to 500,000 distinct CDR3 sequences listed, less than 20% are singletons. Separately, the same data were catalogued under a study of T cells in Graves' hyperthyroidism and ophthalmopathy.

The source material was peripheral blood mononuclear cells (PBMCs), sampled at new diagnosis, from a patient treated with antithyroid drugs. Receptor source: a woman between 18 and 29 years old with Graves disease.

Many counts were recorded for this clonotype. The rearrangement joins TRBV28 to TRBJ2-7, with D possibly being TRBD1 (6 bases). V gave up 6 bases and J gave up 2 bases, with 14 bases separating them. Germline V CDR1 and CDR2: MDHEN, SYDVKM. The CDR3 loop spans 14 amino acids. In nucleotides, the CDR3 is TGTGCCAGCAGAGAAACAGGGAAGCCCTACGAGCAGTACTTC. This codes for CASRETGKPYEQYF.

This clonotype was counted only a few times. Sequence at one end of the junction differs from germline and may be a read error. The chain links TRBV5-4 to TRBJ2-7; TRBD2 agrees at 7 bases. CDR1 is SGHNT and CDR2 is YYREEE in the germline V gene (reference sequence). The CDR3 sequence is 13 residues long. The chain's CDR3 is CASSLEAGRSELF. CDR3 coding DNA: TGTGCCAGCAGCTTAGAAGCGGGACGCAGTGAGTTATTC.

This clonotype was found many times. The rearrangement uses TRBV28 and TRBJ2-1; possibly TRBD2 for D (5 bases). In germline, CDR1 is MDHEN, CDR2 SYDVKM. The CDR3 totals 16 residues. Between the trimmed V and J ends, which lost 7 bases and 1 base, there was a span of 17 bases. CDR3 bases: TGTGCCAGCATCCATTCGGGAACTGATTCCTACAATGAGCAGTTCTTC. This translates into CASIHSGTDSYNEQFF.

The chain couples TRBV29-1 to TRBJ1-1; unclear D gene. The CDR3 runs 14 residues. Germline V lookup: CDR1 SQVTM, CDR2 ANQGSEA. V was trimmed by 5 bases and J by 0 bases, leaving 13 bases between them. CDR3 sequence (DNA): TGCAGCGTTTCCATTTTCGCCCTGAACACTGAAGCTTTCTTT. Protein sequence: CSVSIFALNTEAFF.

The sample holds many counts of this clonotype. The chain joins TRBV28 to TRBJ2-7, with 7 bases matching TRBD2. V lost 2 bases to trimming and J lost 5 bases; unmatched junction nucleotides: 9. Germline loops: CDR1 MDHEN, CDR2 SYDVKM. The CDR3 runs 15 residues. The chain's CDR3 is CASSLIGGSRDEQYF. The CDR3 DNA is TGTGCCAGCAGTTTAATCGGCGGGAGTCGGGACGAGCAGTACTTC.

This clonotype was seen a few times. This chain links TRBV7-3 with TRBJ2-3; D gene uncertain. Germline V CDR1 and CDR2: SGHTA, FQGTGA. This CDR3 has 14 amino acids. V dropped 4 bases and J dropped 4 bases, with 12 bases sitting between them. CDR3: CASSYVPGADTQYF. Written as DNA, the CDR3 is TGTGCCAGCAGCTACGTCCCCGGAGCAGATACGCAGTATTTT.

The chain joins TRBV28 to TRBJ2-1, with TRBD1 as a possible D gene (5 bases). The V end was cut by 8 bases, the J end by 3 bases, with 17 bases between. Per the germline V gene, CDR1 is MDHEN and CDR2 is SYDVKM. The CDR3 totals 15 residues. CDR3 bases: TGTGCCAGCGTAAGGCAGGGTAAATTCTACAATGAGCAGTTCTTC. Its translation: CASVRQGKFYNEQFF.

Ten or more counts support this clonotype. J is TRBJ2-1 and V is TRBV12-3 or TRBV12-4; D may be TRBD2 (6 bases). CDR3 length equals 15 residues. V gave up 5 bases and J gave up 8 bases, with 19 bases separating them. CDR3 sequence (DNA): TGTGCCAGCAGTCCGCGGGGACTGAGCAGCCATGAGCAGTTCTTC. Its translation is CASSPRGLSSHEQFF.

This clonotype was picked up many times. The CDR3 DNA sequence: TGTGCCAGCAGGGCCGGGACCGTTGTCGATGGCTACACCTTC. Translating gives CASRAGTVVDGYTF. V and J are TRBV27 and TRBJ1-2, with D perhaps TRBD1 (5 bases). Trimming took off 6 bases at V and 6 bases at J, with 17 bases between the two ends. This CDR3 contains 14 residues. Germline CDR1 is MNHEY and CDR2 is SMNVEV (reference sequence).

In nucleotides, the CDR3 is TGCAGCGTTGTTCCGTCGAGCGGGAGGCACCAAGAGACCCAGTACTTC. Its translation is CSVVPSSGRHQETQYF. V is TRBV29-1 and J is TRBJ2-5; 9 bases fit TRBD2. The CDR3 runs to 16 residues. V shed 4 bases and J 0 bases; nucleotides not matched to a gene: 9. Germline-derived CDR1 and CDR2 are SQVTM and ANQGSEA.

This clonotype was seen many times. V and J are TRBV25-1 and TRBJ2-1; 8 bases fit TRBD2. The CDR3 runs 16 residues. V lost 3 bases, J lost 5 bases, and 9 bases stayed unmatched. CDR1 is MGHDK, CDR2 SYGVNS, per germline. As DNA, the CDR3 is TGTGCCAGCAGTGACCCTAGCGGGCCCGGGAACAATGAGCAGTTCTTC. Translated: CASSDPSGPGNNEQFF.

This clonotype was picked up many times. The J gene is TRBJ1-2, the V gene TRBV18; 8 bases are a match to TRBD1. V lost 5 bases, J lost 3 bases, and 2 bases stayed unmatched. The CDR3 consists of 13 residues. Germline V CDR1 and CDR2: KGHSH, LQKENI. The CDR3 here is CASSKGQDYGYTF. CDR3 coding DNA: TGTGCCAGCTCAAAGGGACAGGACTATGGCTACACCTTC.

This clonotype was seen repeatedly, ten times or more. The chain uses TRBV4-3 and TRBJ2-1; TRBD2 is a possible D gene (6 bases). The V end lost 3 bases, the J end lost 2 bases, and 17 bases lay between the germline ends. The CDR3 length is 17 residues. In germline, CDR1 is LGHNA, CDR2 YSLEER. CDR3: CASSQPPSGGTYNEQFF. CDR3 DNA: TGCGCCAGCAGCCAGCCGCCGAGTGGCGGGACCTACAATGAGCAGTTCTTC.

This chain uses TRBV10-2 with TRBJ1-2; D not certain. With 9 bases removed from V and 2 bases from J, the gap between germline ends came to 10 bases. This CDR3 has 12 residues. CDR1 WSHSY and CDR2 SAAADI come from the germline V gene. The CDR3 loop reads CASREGNYGYTF. The CDR3 region has the DNA TGCGCCAGTCGAGAAGGGAACTATGGCTACACCTTC.

This clonotype was counted at least ten times. This rearrangement joins TRBV5-5 to TRBJ1-1; 8 bases align to TRBD1. V was pared by 3 bases and J by 7 bases, with 8 bases of the junction left unmatched. The CDR3 has 14 residues. CDR1 and CDR2 from the germline V gene are SGHKS and YYEKEE (reference sequence). CDR3 region: CASSWIGQGLEAFF. CDR3 coding DNA: TGTGCCAGCAGCTGGATTGGACAGGGTCTTGAAGCTTTCTTT.

The CDR3: CASSSRTRVDTEAFF. CDR3 in DNA: TGTGCCAGCAGTTCACGGACCCGGGTTGATACTGAAGCTTTCTTT. This rearrangement joins TRBV6-5 to TRBJ1-1, with D hard to call. The CDR3 is made up of 15 amino acids. Looked up from germline, CDR1 is MNHEY and CDR2 is SVGAGI. V was trimmed by 4 bases and J by 5 bases, leaving 17 bases between them.

This CDR3 is CASTPGQRSSRVYEQYF. The CDR3 nucleotides read TGTGCCAGCACCCCAGGGCAGAGGTCCTCGAGGGTATACGAGCAGTACTTC. V usage is TRBV6-1 and J usage is TRBJ2-7; perhaps D is TRBD1 or TRBD2 (5 bases each). The CDR3 length is 17 residues. Germline lookup yields CDR1 MNHNS and CDR2 SASEGT. V gave up 7 bases and J gave up 4 bases, with 26 bases separating them.

In regard to this clonotype: Just one base apart from a much larger clone, this may be a read error. The rearrangement joins TRBV7-9 to TRBJ2-5, with D perhaps TRBD2 (5 bases). This CDR3 is built from 14 residues. Germline lookup yields CDR1 SEHNR and CDR2 FQNEAQ (reference sequence). CDR3 amino acids: CAGSRGAGPETQYF. As DNA, the CDR3 is TGTGCCGGCAGCCGAGGCGCGGGCCCCGAGACCCAGTACTTC.

This clonotype was seen many times. The chain carries TRBV20-1 and TRBJ2-3, with 12 bases matching TRBD2. Germline CDR1 DFQATT, CDR2 SNEGSKA (reference sequence). This CDR3 has 14 amino acids. V gave up 6 bases and J gave up 6 bases; unmatched junction bases: 7. This chain's CDR3 is CSARTSGEHDTQYF. As DNA, the CDR3 is TGCAGTGCGAGGACTAGCGGGGAGCATGATACGCAGTATTTT.

This clonotype was found many times. V gene TRBV7-2 combines with J gene TRBJ2-7, with 7 nucleotides matching TRBD1. The length of the CDR3 is 14 residues. The germline V gene has CDR1 SGHTA and CDR2 FQGNSA. Losses at the gene ends were 5 bases for V and 2 bases for J; bases not matched to a gene: 6. The chain's CDR3 is CASSPYRGPYEQYF. The CDR3 region has the DNA TGTGCCAGCAGCCCTTACAGGGGTCCCTACGAGCAGTACTTC.

There are a few counts of this clonotype. A far bigger clonotype differs at one base, so this is likely a read error. V gene TRBV7-6 combines with J gene TRBJ2-1; 9 bases match TRBD2. The germline V gene has CDR1 SGHVS and CDR2 FNYEAQ. The CDR3 contains 16 residues. The CDR3 region is CASSVAVAGEAETQFF. In DNA, the CDR3 is TGTGCCAGCAGCGTAGCAGTAGCGGGAGAAGCGGAGACCCAGTTCTTC. The entire variable domain, with the rest obtained from reference TRBV7-6 and TRBJ2-1, is as follows: GAGVSQSPRYKVTKRGQDVALRCDPISGHVSLYWYRQALGQGPEFLTYFNYEAQQDKSGLPNDRFSAERPEGSISTLTIQRTEQRDSAMYRCASSVAVAGEAETQFFGPGTRLTVL.